The TCR beta chain under discussion was sequenced for a study of PD-1 blockade in classical Hodgkin lymphoma. Assay: immunoSEQ multiplex PCR; the TCRdb copy retains only in-frame clones and omits some. This sample yields tens of thousands of clones, of which approximately 91% are seen a single time; roughly 5.3% belongs to the top ten. Indicated time point: newly diagnosed, previously untreated cHL patient sample. Germline V gives CDR1 SGHKS, CDR2 YYEKEE (reference sequence). V gave up 4 bases and J gave up 3 bases, with 8 bases separating them. The CDR3 runs 12 residues. The rearrangement links TRBV5-5 to TRBJ2-7; no firm D call. This sequence was found in a human donor with classical Hodgkin lymphoma. Material for sequencing was peripheral blood mononuclear cells (PBMCs). The CDR3 DNA reads as TGTGCCAGCAGCCGAGAATTCTACGAGCAGTACTTC. As protein: CASSREFYEQYF.